This is a list of T cell receptor beta chains from one sample in a study of T cells in Graves' hyperthyroidism and ophthalmopathy. MiXCR, run by TCRdb on the multiplex PCR reads, gives a single entry per CDR3 protein. This table has around 700,000 distinct CDR3 sequences, 35% appearing once. Sequenced: blood. Receptors originate from a woman aged 40 to 50 with Graves' hyperthyroidism. CDR3s include the opening cysteine and the closing phenylalanine or tryptophan. The D gene is left open where the match is weak. Clone size is stated in some rows and not others, as once, few, many or a class when expanded.

J gene | D gene | clone size | V gene | CDR3 length | CDR3 protein | CDR3 DNA
TRBJ2-2 | TRBD2 | - | TRBV7-2 | 15 | CASSPAGGRTGELFF | TGTGCCAGCAGCCCAGCGGGGGGGCGGACCGGGGAGCTGTTTTTT
TRBJ1-1 | - | many | TRBV7-2 | 15 | CASSSSRAQSTEAFF | TGTGCCAGCAGCTCATCCCGGGCGCAGTCGACTGAAGCTTTCTTT
TRBJ2-2 | TRBD1 | few | TRBV5-6 | 15 | CASSDGTANTGELFF | TGTGCCAGCAGCGACGGGACAGCTAACACCGGGGAGCTGTTTTTT
TRBJ1-2 | TRBD1 | many | TRBV2 | 13 | CASHTGGTYGYTF | TGTGCCAGTCACACAGGGGGGACCTATGGCTACACCTTC
TRBJ2-2 | TRBD2 | few | TRBV7-2 | 16 | CASSLWAGVWTGELFF | TGTGCCAGCAGCTTATGGGCGGGAGTGTGGACCGGGGAGCTGTTTTTT
TRBJ2-7 | - | many | TRBV10-3 | 12 | CAIRDREREQYF | TGTGCCATCAGGGACCGGGAGCGCGAGCAGTACTTC
TRBJ2-7 | - | few | TRBV7-2 | 14 | CASSPTGTRYEQYF | TGCGCCAGCAGCCCCACAGGGACTCGCTACGAGCAGTACTTC
TRBJ1-3 | - | few | TRBV2 | 14 | CASIPATPGNTIYF | TGTGCCAGCATTCCCGCCACTCCTGGAAACACCATATATTTT
TRBJ1-5 | - | many | TRBV9 | 14 | CASSSGSGNQPQHF | TGTGCCAGCAGCTCCGGAAGCGGCAATCAGCCCCAGCATTTT
TRBJ1-5 | TRBD1 | few | TRBV6-1 | 14 | CASGAVQGNQPQHF | TGTGCCAGCGGAGCGGTACAGGGGAATCAGCCCCAGCATTTT
TRBJ1-1 | - | few | TRBV7-2 | 15 | CASSLIPGGNTEAFF | TGTGCCAGCAGCTTAATACCGGGGGGGAACACTGAAGCTTTCTTT
TRBJ1-5 | TRBD1 | many | TRBV2 | 14 | CASRRQGAHQPQHF | TGTGCCAGCAGGAGACAGGGGGCTCATCAGCCCCAGCATTTT
TRBJ2-7 | TRBD2 | - | TRBV4-3 | 14 | CASSQERGNYEQYF | TGCGCCAGCAGCCAGGAGCGGGGGAACTACGAGCAGTACTTC
TRBJ2-3 | - | - | TRBV20-1 | 11 | CSASPRDTQYF | TGCAGTGCTAGCCCTCGGGATACGCAGTATTTT
TRBJ1-5 | - | - | TRBV29-1 | 10 | CSLGGAAQHF | TGCAGCTTAGGGGGGGCAGCCCAGCATTTT
TRBJ1-2 | - | many | TRBV9 | 13 | CASSVGEHDGYTF | TGTGCCAGCAGCGTAGGTGAACACGATGGCTACACCTTC
TRBJ2-7 | - | many | TRBV7-2 | 13 | CASSFSPSYEQYF | TGTGCCAGCAGCTTTAGCCCTTCCTACGAGCAGTACTTC
TRBJ1-1 | TRBD1 | few | TRBV19 | 17 | CASSQSWDREGLMNAFF | TGTGCCAGTAGTCAAAGTTGGGACAGGGAGGGGTTAATGAATGCTTTCTTT
TRBJ1-5 | TRBD1 | many | TRBV7-2 | 14 | CASSPGGLNQPQHF | TGTGCCAGCAGCCCAGGGGGACTTAATCAGCCCCAGCATTTT
TRBJ1-1 | - | - | TRBV24-1 | 13 | CATSDFTNTEAFF | TGTGCCACCAGTGATTTCACGAACACTGAAGCTTTCTTT
TRBJ2-7 | - | many | TRBV7-6 | 14 | CASSRPGEQDEQYF | TGTGCCAGCAGCCGGCCAGGGGAACAGGACGAGCAGTACTTC
TRBJ1-5 | - | - | TRBV2 | 14 | CAVTSGDSNQPQHF | TGTGCCGTGACTAGCGGAGATAGCAATCAGCCCCAGCATTTT
TRBJ1-3 | TRBD1 | - | TRBV6-5 | 15 | CASSSGGQGGNTIYF | TGTGCCAGCAGTTCCGGGGGACAGGGCGGAAACACCATATATTTT
TRBJ2-7 | TRBD1 | - | TRBV29-1 | 16 | CSAKAEAKDRDYEQYF | TGCAGCGCTAAGGCGGAGGCGAAGGACAGGGACTACGAGCAGTACTTC
TRBJ2-5 | TRBD2 | many | TRBV20-1 | 13 | CSEGGLAAETQYF | TGCAGTGAGGGGGGACTAGCAGCAGAGACCCAGTACTTC
TRBJ1-2 | - | - | TRBV5-1 | 18 | CASSLVRGGALGNYGYTF | TGCGCCAGCAGCTTGGTACGTGGGGGCGCGTTAGGTAACTATGGCTACACCTTC
TRBJ2-7 | - | few | TRBV7-2 | 16 | CASSLEGGGGAIEQYF | TGTGCCAGCAGCTTAGAAGGGGGGGGTGGAGCCATCGAGCAGTACTTC
TRBJ1-2 | - | many | TRBV7-8 | 14 | CASSFYGGNYGYTF | TGTGCCAGCAGCTTCTATGGCGGTAACTATGGCTACACCTTC
TRBJ2-5 | TRBD1 | - | TRBV2 | 12 | CASRGQKETQYF | TGTGCCAGCAGGGGACAGAAAGAGACCCAGTACTTC
TRBJ1-5 | - | many | TRBV4-1 | 16 | CASSQDPAVPNQPQHF | TGCGCCAGCAGCCAAGATCCGGCAGTACCCAATCAGCCCCAGCATTTT
TRBJ2-1 | TRBD1 | few | TRBV10-3 | 13 | CAITGTGIDEQFF | TGTGCCATCACCGGGACAGGGATAGATGAGCAGTTCTTC
TRBJ2-7 | - | - | TRBV6-5 | 13 | CASTPETYYEQYF | TGTGCCAGCACCCCCGAGACTTACTACGAGCAGTACTTC
TRBJ1-4 | TRBD1 | - | TRBV5-1 | 16 | CASSLDRGQANEKLFF | TGCGCCAGCAGCTTGGACAGGGGGCAGGCTAATGAAAAACTGTTTTTT
TRBJ1-1 | - | - | TRBV6-9 | 14 | CASRTGRVYTEAFF | TGTGCCAGCAGGACTGGCAGGGTCTACACTGAAGCTTTCTTT